The 32 T cell receptor beta chains in this list originate from one sample, sequenced in a study of T cells in women clearing cervical HPV infection. Assay: immunoSEQ multiplex PCR; the TCRdb copy retains only in-frame clones and omits some. This sample's table reports around 28,000 clones. The sequenced sample consisted of blood buffy coat. Source of these receptors: a woman aged 18 to 75 with a cervical HPV16 infection that either progressed to CIN3+ or cleared (not recorded which).

Turning to this clone: With the read ending 3 residues before the CDR3 end, the germline J gene is used to fill in that end. V is TRBV27 and J is TRBJ2-7, with a weak D call TRBD1 (6 bases). CDR3 length: 17 residues. Trimming took off 4 bases at V and 0 bases at J, with 19 bases between the two ends. In germline, CDR1 is MNHEY, CDR2 SMNVEV (reference sequence). The sequenced CDR3 bases are TGTGCCAGCAGTTCTCATACTCGGGACACCAGCTCCTACGAG. It is translated as CASSSHTRDTSSYE. The CDR3, in full, reads CASSSHTRDTSSYEQYF.

Regarding this clone: The sequenced fragment ends 3 residues before the CDR3 boundary, so the rest is inferred from the germline J gene. This chain connects TRBV7-9 to TRBJ1-2; no definite D call. The germline CDR1 and CDR2 sequences are SEHNR and FQNEAQ (reference sequence). V lost 1 base and J 4 bases, leaving 7 bases between the germline ends. The CDR3 has 13 amino acids. The CDR3 DNA, read in part, is TGTGCCAGCAGCTTAGGAGGTTTCTATGGC. This gives the protein CASSLGGFYG. The whole CDR3 region reads CASSLGGFYGYTF.

Details on this clone: Read sequence stops 3 residues before the CDR3 end, and the germline J gene provides the missing end. The rearrangement uses TRBV9 and TRBJ2-3; D is unresolved. This CDR3 is 14 amino acids long. Looked up from germline, CDR1 is SGDLS and CDR2 is YYNGEE. The V and J ends lost 2 bases and 4 bases respectively, with 11 bases between them. The sequenced part of the CDR3 DNA is TGTGCCAGCAGCGTCAGTAACACGCCAGATACG. It specifies CASSVSNTPDT. The full CDR3 protein reads CASSVSNTPDTQYF.

Comments on this clone: The read ends 3 residues shy of where the CDR3 ends; the end is completed using the germline J gene. The V call is TRBV3-1 (or the pseudogene TRBV3-2), the J call TRBJ2-5, with D possibly being TRBD2 (5 bases). The germline gives CDR1 LGHDT, CDR2 YNNKEL (reference sequence). The CDR3 extends over 14 amino acids. V dropped 2 bases and J dropped 5 bases, with 12 bases sitting between them. CDR3 sequence: CASSQFVASETQYF. CDR3 DNA, as far as it was read: TGTGCCAGCAGCCAATTCGTAGCGTCTGAGACC.

Comments on this clone: The CDR3 goes on 3 residues after the read ends, and that part is filled in from the germline J gene. The chain employs TRBV20-1 and TRBJ1-4; a weak D match, TRBD1 (5 bases). Looked up from germline, CDR1 is DFQATT and CDR2 is SNEGSKA (reference sequence). The CDR3 loop spans 16 amino acids. CDR3 in amino acids: CSARNGEGSGANVLFF. The DNA read from the CDR3 is TGCAGTGCTAGGAACGGAGAGGGCTCTGGGGCCAACGTA.

Comments on this clone: The read terminates 3 residues ahead of where the CDR3 ends, so the germline J gene completes it. The chain couples TRBV11-2 to TRBJ1-6; 7 positions agree with TRBD1. This CDR3 spans 14 amino acids. Unmatched junction bases numbered 4, after V lost 5 bases and J lost 6 bases. Germline assignment: CDR1 SGHAT and CDR2 FQNNGV. This CDR3 reads CASSAGTVNSPLHF. The part of the CDR3 DNA that was read is TGTGCCAGCAGCGCCGGGACAGTTAATTCACCC.

Regarding this clone: The read is 3 residues too short to cover the CDR3 end, so that end is filled in from the germline J gene. The chain employs TRBV6-2 or TRBV6-3 and TRBJ2-4; D might be TRBD2 (7 bases). The CDR3 has 13 amino acids. Germline CDR1 MNHEY, CDR2 SVGEGT. The DNA read from the CDR3 is TGTGCCAGCAGTTGGGGGGGGCCAGGGACT. Protein: CASSWGGPGT. The entire CDR3 protein reads CASSWGGPGTQYF.

Details on this clone: The read falls 3 residues short of the CDR3 end, and the missing part is taken from the germline J gene. This chain joins TRBV6-2 or TRBV6-3 and TRBJ1-5, with D possibly TRBD1 on 6 matching bases. V was shortened by 4 bases and J by 9 bases, with 16 bases between the two germline ends. Germline CDR1 MNHEY, CDR2 SVGEGT. The CDR3 loop spans 14 amino acids. CDR3 loop: CASSLDRGYSPQHF. The CDR3 bases that were read are TGTGCCAGCAGTTTGGACAGAGGGTATTCGCCC.

Details on this clone: Read data end 3 residues before the CDR3 end; the end is taken from the germline J gene. V and J are TRBV20-1 and TRBJ2-3; 9 bases map to TRBD1. Germline V CDR1 and CDR2: DFQATT, SNEGSKA (reference sequence). The CDR3 sequence is 17 residues long. CDR3 bases read: TGCAGTGCTAGCCCTATCGGGACAGGGTTTAACCAAGAGACG. It encodes CSASPIGTGFNQET. The CDR3 as a whole reads CSASPIGTGFNQETQYF.

Of note for this clone: The CDR3 end lies 3 residues beyond the end of the read and is filled in from the germline J gene. The chain has TRBV30 and TRBJ2-3, with 11 bases matching TRBD1. This CDR3 has 14 residues. The germline gives CDR1 GTSNPN, CDR2 SVGIG (reference sequence). Here the CDR3 reads CAWSLGTGGQPQYF. The CDR3 bases that were read are TGTGCCTGGAGCCTTGGGACAGGGGGTCAGCCG.

A note on this clone: With the read ending 3 residues before the CDR3 end, the germline J gene is used to fill in that end. This chain joins TRBV5-1 and TRBJ1-1; D possibly corresponds to TRBD1 (6 bases). CDR1 is SGHRS, CDR2 YFSETQ, per germline. The V and J ends lost 7 bases and 0 bases respectively, with 10 bases between them. The CDR3 runs 13 residues. CDR3 DNA (partial): TGCGCCAGCCGAGGACAGATGAACACTGAA. Its translation: CASRGQMNTE. The whole CDR3 region reads CASRGQMNTEAFF.

On this clone itself: The sequenced fragment ends 3 residues before the CDR3 boundary, so the rest is inferred from the germline J gene. The chain has TRBV7-2 and TRBJ2-4, with D hard to call. The CDR3 has 12 amino acids. Germline V gives CDR1 SGHTA, CDR2 FQGNSA. Trimming shortened V by 4 bases and J by 9 bases, and 10 bases separated the two germline ends. CDR3 loop: CASSSPPGIQYF. CDR3 DNA (partial): TGTGCCAGCAGCTCCCCCCCGGGCATT.

Points on this clone: Coverage ceases 3 residues before the CDR3 finishes, and the germline J gene fills in the end. The gene calls are TRBV6-2 or TRBV6-3 and TRBJ2-5, with TRBD2 as a possible D gene (7 bases). Trimming left V 2 bases short and J 4 bases short, with 14 bases between. CDR3 size: 15 residues. Germline V gene data show CDR1 as MNHEY and CDR2 as SVGEGT. The part of the CDR3 DNA that was read is TGTGCCAGCAGTTACGGGGAGGGGGTTGGAGAGACC. Translating gives CASSYGEGVGET. The entire CDR3 protein reads CASSYGEGVGETQYF.

On this clone: The read halts 3 residues ahead of the CDR3 end, with the missing end drawn from the germline J gene. The chain is built from TRBV5-6 and TRBJ2-5; D possibly corresponds to TRBD1 (5 bases). This CDR3 has 14 residues. Germline V CDR1 and CDR2: SGHDT, YYEEEE. V was trimmed by 2 bases and J by 5 bases, leaving 13 bases between them. CDR3 amino acids: CASSLEQAFETQYF. CDR3 bases read: TGTGCCAGCAGCTTAGAACAGGCTTTTGAGACC.

Turning to this clone: The read finishes 3 residues shy of the CDR3 end, and the germline J gene is used to complete it. This chain links TRBV19 with TRBJ2-2, with 7 bases fitting TRBD1. The ends lost 6 bases at V and 3 bases at J; junction bases unmatched: 10. The CDR3 runs to 16 residues. CDR1 is LNHDA and CDR2 is SQIVND in the germline V gene (reference sequence). The DNA read from the CDR3 is TGTGCCAGTAGCCCTGCAGGGGGAAGGGACACCGGGGAG. It encodes CASSPAGGRDTGE. The entire CDR3 sequence reads CASSPAGGRDTGELFF.

A note on this clone: The sequence runs out 3 residues before the end of the CDR3; the remainder is reconstructed from the germline J gene. This chain connects TRBV7-2 to TRBJ2-4, with D unresolved. The germline V and J ends were trimmed by 2 bases and 4 bases, with 12 bases remaining between them. Looked up from germline, CDR1 is SGHTA and CDR2 is FQGNSA. CDR3 length: 15 amino acids. The CDR3 region is CASSLMAAQKNIQYF. The CDR3 bases that were read are TGTGCCAGCAGCTTAATGGCCGCCCAGAAAAACATT. The full variable domain, with the rest looked up from reference TRBV7-2 and TRBJ2-4, is GAGVSQSPSNKVTEKGKDVELRCDPISGHTALYWYRQSLGQGLEFLIYFQGNSAPDKSGLPSDRFSAERTGGSVSTLTIQRTQQEDSAVYLCASSLMAAQKNIQYFGAGTRLSVL.

Comment on this clone: The DNA ends 3 residues before the CDR3 does, and the rest of the CDR3 is filled in from the germline J gene. The chain links TRBV3-1 (or the pseudogene TRBV3-2) to TRBJ1-5, with TRBD1 identical over 8 bases. The germline gives CDR1 LGHDT, CDR2 YNNKEL (reference sequence). The ends lost 1 base at V and 7 bases at J; junction bases unmatched: 12. The CDR3 length is 17 residues. The part of the CDR3 DNA that was read is TGTGCCAGCAGCCAAGTGGCACAAGGACAGGGAGGACAGCCC. This gives the protein CASSQVAQGQGGQP. The entire CDR3 protein reads CASSQVAQGQGGQPQHF.

Concerning this clone itself: The read ends 3 residues before the CDR3 terminus; that terminus is restored from the germline J gene. The chain is built from TRBV19 and TRBJ1-1; D perhaps matches TRBD1 (6 bases). The CDR3 length is 14 residues. Germline V gene data show CDR1 as LNHDA and CDR2 as SQIVND (reference sequence). Deletions cut 10 bases from V and 1 base from J, with 16 bases between. The CDR3 is CATRDQGSNTEAFF. The DNA read from the CDR3 is TGTGCCACCCGAGACCAGGGGTCGAACACTGAA.

With regard to this clone: With the read ending 3 residues before the CDR3 end, the germline J gene is used to fill in that end. The chain couples TRBV7-2 to TRBJ2-7, with 11 bases identical to TRBD1. Germline V lookup: CDR1 SGHTA, CDR2 FQGNSA. The V and J ends lost 5 bases and 2 bases, in that order; junction bases with no gene match: 5. This CDR3 comprises 15 residues. CDR3 protein: CASSPGQGETYEQYF. The sequenced part of the CDR3 DNA is TGTGCCAGCAGCCCGGGACAGGGGGAGACCTACGAG. Filled out from reference TRBV7-2 and TRBJ2-7, the complete variable domain reads GAGVSQSPSNKVTEKGKDVELRCDPISGHTALYWYRQSLGQGLEFLIYFQGNSAPDKSGLPSDRFSAERTGGSVSTLTIQRTQQEDSAVYLCASSPGQGETYEQYFGPGTRLTVT.

A note on this clone: The read falls 3 residues short of the CDR3 end, and the missing part is taken from the germline J gene. Within the sample, other DNA sequences also encode this same CDR3. The gene calls are TRBV18 and TRBJ1-3; D not certain. V was cut by 6 bases and J by 0 bases, with 18 bases left in between. Germline V lookup: CDR1 KGHSH, CDR2 LQKENI. The CDR3 has 17 amino acids. The chain's CDR3 is CASSNHPADYSGNTIYF. CDR3 DNA, as far as it was read: TGTGCCAGCTCCAACCACCCGGCGGACTACTCTGGAAACACC.

About this clone itself: At one boundary the junction diverges from the germline segment, which might be a read error. With the read ending 3 residues before the CDR3 end, the germline J gene is used to fill in that end. V usage is TRBV4-2 and J usage is TRBJ2-3; 8 nucleotides match TRBD2. Germline loops: CDR1 LGHNA, CDR2 YNFKEQ. There are 15 residues in the CDR3. The CDR3 bases that were read are TGCGCCAGCAGCCAAGGCTGGAGCGGGAGAGAGACG. Translation: CASSQGWSGRET. Given in full, the CDR3 is CASSQGWSGRETQYF.

As regards this clone: Sequencing ends 3 residues short of the CDR3 end; the germline J gene provides the rest. V is TRBV7-2 and J is TRBJ2-1, with D maybe TRBD1 (5 bases). Germline CDR1 and CDR2: SGHTA and FQGNSA. The CDR3 runs 15 residues. Trimming removed 3 bases from V and 3 bases from J, with 12 bases in between. CDR3 sequence: CASSFGPTDYNEQFF. The sequenced part of the CDR3 DNA is TGTGCCAGCAGCTTCGGACCGACAGACTACAATGAG.

Remarks on this clone: The CDR3 end lies 3 residues beyond the end of the read and is filled in from the germline J gene. The chain recombines TRBV7-6 with TRBJ1-1; a weak D match, TRBD1 (5 bases). Germline loops: CDR1 SGHVS, CDR2 FNYEAQ. The CDR3 loop spans 14 amino acids. Partial CDR3 DNA: TGTGCCAGCGGGCAGGGCTCCCACCAAGAGACA. This encodes CASGQGSHQET. The full CDR3 is CASGQGSHQETAFF. Full variable domain (remainder filled in from reference TRBV7-6 and TRBJ1-1): GAGVSQSPRYKVTKRGQDVALRCDPISGHVSLYWYRQALGQGPEFLTYFNYEAQQDKSGLPNDRFSAERPEGSISTLTIQRTEQRDSAMYRCASGQGSHQETAFFGQGTRLTVV.

The CDR3 loop is CASSSTRLADTGELFF. The part of the CDR3 DNA that was read is TGTGCCAGCAGTTCCACCCGACTAGCGGACACCGGGGAG. V and J are TRBV6-2 or TRBV6-3 and TRBJ2-2; TRBD2 aligns across 9 bases. The CDR3 goes on 3 residues after the read ends, and that part is filled in from the germline J gene. Looked up from germline, CDR1 is MNHEY and CDR2 is SVGEGT. V lost 4 bases, J lost 3 bases, and 6 bases stayed unmatched. There are 16 residues in the CDR3.

A word on this clone: The read comes to an end 3 residues before the CDR3 does, leaving the germline J gene to fill in the end. This chain uses TRBV20-1 with TRBJ2-4; D is perhaps TRBD1 or TRBD2 (6 bases each). The germline CDR1 and CDR2 sequences are DFQATT and SNEGSKA (reference sequence). The CDR3 totals 17 residues. The covered CDR3 bases are TGCAGTGCTAGAGGCAAACAGGGAGGATACCGCAACTATGGT. This translates into CSARGKQGGYRNYG. The whole CDR3 reads CSARGKQGGYRNYGQYF.

For this clone: With the read ending 3 residues before the CDR3 end, the germline J gene is used to fill in that end. The V and J genes are TRBV5-8 and TRBJ1-2; 7 bases align to TRBD1. The J segment lost 4 bases and the V segment lost 2 bases, leaving 5 bases of the junction unmatched. Germline V CDR1 and CDR2: SGHTS, YDEGEE. The CDR3 consists of 14 residues. The part of the CDR3 DNA that was read is TGTGCCAGCAGCTTTGGGACAGCAACCTATGGC. This encodes CASSFGTATYG. The entire CDR3 reads CASSFGTATYGYTF.

To note about this clone: The read comes to an end 3 residues before the CDR3 does, leaving the germline J gene to fill in the end. This sequence joins TRBV6-8 and TRBJ2-2; the match to TRBD1 covers 10 bases. The junction had 8 bases not matched to a gene; V was cut back by 0 bases and J by 4 bases. CDR1 is MNHGY and CDR2 is SAAAGT in the germline V gene. This CDR3 contains 18 residues. Incomplete CDR3 DNA: TGTGCCAGCAGTTACTCGTGGTATGGGGACAGGGGCACCGGGGAG. Translating it yields CASSYSWYGDRGTGE. The CDR3 in its entirety is CASSYSWYGDRGTGELFF.

On this clone: The CDR3 end lies 3 residues beyond the end of the read and is filled in from the germline J gene. Other nucleotide sequences in the sample specify the same CDR3. The chain uses TRBV18 and TRBJ2-7; 8 bases are a match to TRBD2. The junction had 4 bases not matched to a gene; V was cut back by 0 bases and J by 3 bases. The CDR3 is 15 residues long. CDR1 KGHSH and CDR2 LQKENI come from the germline V gene. This CDR3 is CASSPPVGGVYEQYF. The CDR3 bases that were read are TGTGCCAGCTCACCACCGGTCGGGGGGGTCTACGAG.

To note about this clone: The read ends 3 residues shy of where the CDR3 ends; the end is completed using the germline J gene. This chain connects TRBV6-1 to TRBJ2-7, with a possible D match to TRBD1 (6 bases). Trimming pared 3 bases from V and 2 bases from J, leaving 14 bases between. The germline gives CDR1 MNHNS, CDR2 SASEGT. The CDR3 is 15 amino acids. The CDR3 here is CASSDWQGITYEQYF. The sequenced CDR3 bases are TGTGCCAGCAGTGATTGGCAGGGGATAACCTACGAG.

A word on this clone: The sequenced fragment ends 3 residues before the CDR3 boundary, so the rest is inferred from the germline J gene. This chain uses TRBV11-3 with TRBJ2-3; 8 positions agree with TRBD2. Germline V gene lookup returns CDR1 SGHNT and CDR2 YENEEA. There are 12 residues in the CDR3. CDR3 protein: CASSPQRETQYF. Incomplete CDR3 DNA: TGTGCCAGCAGCCCTCAGCGGGAGACG.

Comment on this clone: The sequence runs out 3 residues before the end of the CDR3; the remainder is reconstructed from the germline J gene. This chain connects TRBV5-4 to TRBJ2-7, with 7 bases aligning to TRBD1. This CDR3 has 14 amino acids. The V gene end was trimmed by 0 bases and the J gene end by 4 bases; junction bases not matched to a gene: 4. CDR1 and CDR2 from the germline V gene are SGHNT and YYREEE (reference sequence). The CDR3 is CASSLETGSYEQYF. CDR3 DNA, as far as it was read: TGTGCCAGCAGCTTGGAGACAGGGTCTTACGAG.

On this clone itself: The missing CDR3 end, 3 residues past where the read stops, is filled in from the germline J gene. The rearrangement joins TRBV7-2 to TRBJ2-3; a possible D gene is TRBD1 (6 bases). The germline V and J ends were trimmed by 5 bases and 5 bases, with 14 bases remaining between them. CDR1 is SGHTA, CDR2 FQGNSA, per germline. The CDR3 covers 14 residues. The sequenced part of the CDR3 DNA is TGTGCCAGCAGCGAGAGGGTAGGGGGAGATACG. Its protein is CASSERVGGDT. The complete CDR3 sequence is CASSERVGGDTQYF.